This TCR beta chain was recovered during a study of blood T cell repertoires in COVID-19. In the original workflow: It was from reference gene primer amplification that nucleated cell counts were estimated. Repertoires were generated with immunoSEQ multiplex PCR, while TCRdb's copy carries only in-frame clones and drops some. V and J calls and clone size are as listed in that table; D and trimming were resolved from the DNA. The table records some 15,000 clones, roughly 87% of them present only once. Sequences were obtained from peripheral blood. The clonotype comes from a human donor in a cohort sampled during active COVID-19.

CDR3 residues: CASSERPGQGARGYTF. The CDR3 coding sequence is TGTGCCAGCAGTGAAAGACCGGGACAGGGGGCGCGGGGCTACACCTTC. The chain uses TRBV2 and TRBJ1-2; 12 nucleotides line up with TRBD1. The length of the CDR3 is 16 residues. Germline loops: CDR1 SNHLY, CDR2 FYNNEI. Trimming cost V 2 bases and J 8 bases; bases outside gene matches: 9.